This T cell receptor beta chain was found in a study of breast tumors, draining lymph nodes, adjacent tissues. This clonotype was counted at least ten times. The antigen is unknown. Axillary draining lymph nodes of breast cancer patients supplied the node samples. TCRdb analysed the multiplex PCR reads with MiXCR anew, one entry per CDR3 protein. The sample holds about 230,000 distinct CDR3 sequences, less than 40% seen once. The V gene end was trimmed by 1 base and the J gene end by 3 bases; junction bases not matched to a gene: 10. Germline lookup yields CDR1 SGHTA and CDR2 FQGNSA. The length of the CDR3 is 17 residues. Notes on the study in general: The data were judged consistent with most tumor T cells coming from lymph node and expanding in tumor. Tumors had less TCR diversity than lymph nodes, more than nontumor tissue.

Material for sequencing was axillary lymph node tissue. The clonotype comes from a female donor with breast cancer. Some clones in this sample may be carry-over from other donors' samples. The V call is TRBV7-2, the J call TRBJ2-7; 9 bases agree with TRBD1. The CDR3 DNA follows: TGTGCCAGCAGCTTAGATAGCTCCGGGACAGGGCGCTACGAGCAGTACTTC. Translation: CASSLDSSGTGRYEQYF.